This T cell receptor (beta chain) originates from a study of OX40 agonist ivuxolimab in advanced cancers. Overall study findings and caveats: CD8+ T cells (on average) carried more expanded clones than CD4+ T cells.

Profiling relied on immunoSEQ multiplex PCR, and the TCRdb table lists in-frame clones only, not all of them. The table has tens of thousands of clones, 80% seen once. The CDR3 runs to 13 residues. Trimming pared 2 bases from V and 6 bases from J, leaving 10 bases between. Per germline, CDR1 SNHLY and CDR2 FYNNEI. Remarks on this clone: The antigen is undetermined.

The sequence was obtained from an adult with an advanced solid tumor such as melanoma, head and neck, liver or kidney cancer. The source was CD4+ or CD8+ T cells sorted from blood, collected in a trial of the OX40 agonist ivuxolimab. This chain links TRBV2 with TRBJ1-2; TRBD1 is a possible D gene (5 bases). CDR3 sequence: CASSEMLGDGYTF. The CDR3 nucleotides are TGTGCCAGCAGTGAAATGTTAGGGGATGGCTACACCTTC. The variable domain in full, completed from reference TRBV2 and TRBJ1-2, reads EPEVTQTPSHQVTQMGQEVILRCVPISNHLYFYWYRQILGQKVEFLVSFYNNEISEKSEIFDDQFSVERPDGSNFTLKIRSTKLEDSAMYFCASSEMLGDGYTFGSGTRLTVV.